One TCR beta chain is described in this entry. Its antigen is currently not known. No per-base quality is available; no much larger clone lies one base away. Trimming removed 5 bases from V and 8 bases from J, leaving 13 bases between the germline ends. Counted from cysteine to phenylalanine, this CDR3 has 13 amino acids. Just CDR3 DNA is preserved here, 39 bases in frame from base 1. As encoded in the germline V gene, CDR1 is SGHVS while CDR2 is FNYEAQ. TCRbeta CDR3 regions were profiled with the immunoSEQ Assay using bias-controlled multiplex PCR amplification of genomic DNA. Concerning the study's data processing: The absolute abundance of each unique TCRbeta CDR3 region was quantified after sequences were collapsed and filtered. Two models were used to test differential abundance: a binomial model (Fisher-equivalent) and a beta-binomial model that adds time-dependent variance fitted from healthy donors. Clones with fewer than 5 combined templates were excluded, and clones with Benjamini-Hochberg FDR below 0.01 were called differentially abundant. Using the form v = (b*log(k)+a)^2, the beta-binomial variance was modeled as a function of the total template count across the two samples. In TCRdb, the immuneACCESS table is reduced to in-frame sequences with V and J assigned. These tables do not hold every clone; where another copy was compared, an unresolved V gene accounts for under half, and the others remain unexplained. That table is the source of V, J and clone size, and D and trimming were worked out from the DNA. The sample table holds 100,000 to 150,000 clones, of which approximately 86% were seen once. The ten largest clones take up approximately 8.9% of the sample.

The sample originates from a study of identifying expanded T cells in peripheral blood (dated by TCRdb to the late 2010s). About the study as a whole: Four technical replicates, made by sequencing separate aliquots from the same pool of genomic DNA, were compared pairwise.

The paper's findings and limits, for the study overall: In all healthy donors, the variance in clone template counts between samples taken two to three weeks apart rose significantly as total template count increased. Across all healthy-donor time intervals, the beta-binomial model significantly lowered both the number of clones called differentially abundant and the false-positive rate. Around 1.3 differentially abundant clones were flagged by the binomial model between technical replicates, whereas about 16 and 20 were flagged over approximately two weeks and four weeks, respectively. It was expected by the authors that biological variance in healthy repertoires might increase further over much longer intervals, such as months to years.

No immune events, such as infections, were documented for the healthy donors during the collection period. Time-dependent variance in a beta-binomial model of T-cell clone differential abundance was calibrated using healthy-donor blood repertoires as a training cohort. The training cohort included 10 or so healthy donors, of whom 3 were female and 7 were male. An age range of roughly 29 to 65 years, with an average of approximately 43 years, was recorded for the donors. Whole blood was collected from each healthy donor at three time points spaced approximately 13 days apart and obtained from a commercial supplier. For immunosequencing, genomic DNA was extracted from whole blood that had not been sorted.

Recombination connected TRBV7-6 to TRBJ2-4, with the D segment identity uncertain. The source of this sequence is a person aged 18-69 years in good health. Sequencing was carried out using blood. The DNA is as follows: TGTGCCAGCAGCCCGTATCCCCAAGACATTCAGTACTTC. Translation gives CASSPYPQDIQYF.